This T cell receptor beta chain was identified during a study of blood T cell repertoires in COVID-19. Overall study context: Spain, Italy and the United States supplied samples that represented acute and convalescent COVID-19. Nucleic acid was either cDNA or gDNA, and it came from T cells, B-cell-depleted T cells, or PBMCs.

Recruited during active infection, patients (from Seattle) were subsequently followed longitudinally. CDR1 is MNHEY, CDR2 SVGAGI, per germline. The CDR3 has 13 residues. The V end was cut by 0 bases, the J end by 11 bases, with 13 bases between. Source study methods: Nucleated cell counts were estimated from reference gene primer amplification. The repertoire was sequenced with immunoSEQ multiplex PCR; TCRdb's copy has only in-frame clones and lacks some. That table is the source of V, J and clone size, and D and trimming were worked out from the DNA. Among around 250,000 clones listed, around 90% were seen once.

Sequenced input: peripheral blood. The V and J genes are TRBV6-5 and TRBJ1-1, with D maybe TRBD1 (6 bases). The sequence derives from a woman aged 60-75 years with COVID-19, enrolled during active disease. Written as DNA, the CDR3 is TGTGCCAGCAGTTACTCGGGGGGGGGCTCGGCTTTCTTT. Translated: CASSYSGGGSAFF.